The next 11 T cell receptor beta chains were all read from a single sample in a study of blood T cell repertoires in COVID-19. Clones were read by immunoSEQ multiplex PCR, and TCRdb kept only the in-frame ones, dropping some. In the table there are under 95,000 clones, 70% to 80% of which are singletons. Sequenced sample: peripheral blood. All receptors derive from a man aged 45-65 years with active or convalescent COVID-19.

The V gene is TRBV4-2, the J gene TRBJ2-5; maybe TRBD1 (5 bases). Germline CDR1 and CDR2: LGHNA and YNFKEQ. The V gene lost 0 bases and the J gene lost 9 bases, with 8 bases spanning the gap. The length of the CDR3 is 12 residues. CDR3 amino acids: CASSQDGAAQYF. The CDR3 bases are TGTGCCAGCAGCCAAGATGGGGCGGCCCAGTACTTC.

This clone was counted a few times. This chain uses TRBV10-2 with TRBJ1-4; 11 nucleotides agree with TRBD1. The CDR3 has 15 residues. With 3 bases clipped from V and 8 bases from J, the junction kept 5 bases outside the gene matches. Germline V lookup: CDR1 WSHSY, CDR2 SAAADI. CDR3 loop: CASSEGDRGDEKLFF. In DNA form, the CDR3 reads TGCGCCAGCAGTGAAGGGGACAGGGGGGACGAAAAACTGTTTTTT.

In this sample, this clone turned up once. The rearrangement uses TRBV3-1 (or the pseudogene TRBV3-2) and TRBJ2-7; TRBD1 might be the D (6 bases). V dropped 0 bases and J dropped 2 bases, with 8 bases sitting between them. The CDR3 consists of 14 residues. Germline V gene sequence: CDR1 LGHDT, CDR2 YNNKEL (reference sequence). As DNA, the CDR3 is TGTGCCAGCAGCCAAGATGGACAGACCTACGAGCAGTACTTC. Protein product: CASSQDGQTYEQYF.

V and J are TRBV10-1 and TRBJ2-2; the match to TRBD1 covers 7 bases. The CDR3 has 14 amino acids. Trimming cost V 5 bases and J 2 bases; bases outside gene matches: 2. The germline V gene encodes CDR1 WNHNN and CDR2 SYGVQD (reference sequence). CDR3: CASSTGANTGELFF. The CDR3 region has the DNA TGCGCCAGCAGTACAGGGGCTAACACCGGGGAGCTGTTTTTT.

The chain uses TRBV18 and TRBJ2-7, with D perhaps TRBD1 (6 bases). Per the germline V gene, CDR1 is KGHSH and CDR2 is LQKENI. V lost 6 bases and J lost 0, with 15 bases in between. This CDR3 contains 15 residues. CDR3 in DNA: TGTGCCAGCTCCCCTACAGGGTTCCTCTCCTACGAGCAGTACTTC. Amino acids: CASSPTGFLSYEQYF.

The chain couples TRBV15 to TRBJ1-2, with TRBD1 matching 7 bases. There are 15 residues in the CDR3. Germline V gives CDR1 LNHNV, CDR2 YYDKDF (reference sequence). Losses at the gene ends were 0 bases for V and 8 bases for J; bases not matched to a gene: 9. CDR3 sequence: CATSRDVQGWEGYTF. The DNA of the CDR3 is TGTGCCACCAGCAGAGACGTACAGGGGTGGGAAGGCTACACCTTC.

The chain couples TRBV30 to TRBJ1-1; the D gene is possibly TRBD1 (6 bases). The germline V and J ends were trimmed by 1 base and 5 bases, with 14 bases remaining between them. The CDR3 sequence is 14 residues long. Germline assignment: CDR1 GTSNPN and CDR2 SVGIG (reference sequence). CDR3 sequence: CAWSERGKGTEAFF. The CDR3 bases are TGTGCCTGGAGTGAAAGGGGGAAGGGAACTGAAGCTTTCTTT.

The chain couples TRBV10-3 to TRBJ2-3; 7 positions match TRBD2. The V segment lost 10 bases and the J segment 3 bases; nucleotides outside the gene matches: 7. Germline CDR1 is ENHRY and CDR2 is SYGVKD. The CDR3 consists of 13 residues. CDR3 in DNA: TGTGCCACCGAGCGGGGTGAGACAGATACGCAGTATTTT. It is translated as CATERGETDTQYF.

The rearrangement joins TRBV28 to TRBJ1-1; 7 nucleotides line up with TRBD1. V trimming: 5 bases; J trimming: 1 base; junction bases outside the gene matches: 10. This CDR3 has 16 residues. Germline CDR1 MDHEN, CDR2 SYDVKM. CDR3 sequence (DNA): TGTGCCAGCAGTCCTCACCCGGGACAGCAGAACACTGAAGCTTTCTTT. It yields the protein CASSPHPGQQNTEAFF.

The chain carries TRBV9 and TRBJ2-5; 10 bases are a match to TRBD2. Germline loops: CDR1 SGDLS, CDR2 YYNGEE. This CDR3 region has 19 residues. V was pared by 0 bases and J by 3 bases, with 14 bases of the junction left unmatched. CDR3 region: CASSVGLLERGGPKETQYF. CDR3 in DNA: TGTGCCAGCAGCGTAGGACTCCTGGAGCGGGGGGGCCCTAAAGAGACCCAGTACTTC. The full variable domain, completed using reference TRBV9 and TRBJ2-5, is DSGVTQTPKHLITATGQRVTLRCSPRSGDLSVYWYQQSLDQGLQFLIQYYNGEERAKGNILERFSAQQFPDLHSELNLSSLELGDSALYFCASSVGLLERGGPKETQYFGPGTRLLVL.

This clone was counted a single time. The genes are TRBV5-8 and TRBJ2-3; D is uncertain. V lost 1 base and J 0 bases, leaving 9 bases between the germline ends. The length of the CDR3 is 15 residues. CDR1 is SGHTS, CDR2 YDEGEE, per germline. The CDR3 coding sequence is TGTGCCAGCAGCTTGTTGGGCCTCAGCACAGATACGCAGTATTTT. Translating it yields CASSLLGLSTDTQYF.